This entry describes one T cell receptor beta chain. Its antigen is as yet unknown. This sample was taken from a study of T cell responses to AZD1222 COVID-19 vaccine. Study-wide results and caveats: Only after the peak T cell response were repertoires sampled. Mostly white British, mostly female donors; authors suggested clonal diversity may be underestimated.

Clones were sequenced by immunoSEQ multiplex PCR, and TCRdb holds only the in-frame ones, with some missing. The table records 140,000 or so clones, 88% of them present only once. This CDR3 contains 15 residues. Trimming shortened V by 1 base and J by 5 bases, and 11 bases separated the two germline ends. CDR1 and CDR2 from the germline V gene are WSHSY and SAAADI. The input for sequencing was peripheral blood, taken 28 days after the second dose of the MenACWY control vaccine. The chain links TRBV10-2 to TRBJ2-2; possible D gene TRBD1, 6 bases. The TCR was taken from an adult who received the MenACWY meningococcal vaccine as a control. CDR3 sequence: CASSEYRVTTGELFF. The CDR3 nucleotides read TGCGCCAGCAGTGAGTACAGGGTGACGACCGGGGAGCTGTTTTTT.